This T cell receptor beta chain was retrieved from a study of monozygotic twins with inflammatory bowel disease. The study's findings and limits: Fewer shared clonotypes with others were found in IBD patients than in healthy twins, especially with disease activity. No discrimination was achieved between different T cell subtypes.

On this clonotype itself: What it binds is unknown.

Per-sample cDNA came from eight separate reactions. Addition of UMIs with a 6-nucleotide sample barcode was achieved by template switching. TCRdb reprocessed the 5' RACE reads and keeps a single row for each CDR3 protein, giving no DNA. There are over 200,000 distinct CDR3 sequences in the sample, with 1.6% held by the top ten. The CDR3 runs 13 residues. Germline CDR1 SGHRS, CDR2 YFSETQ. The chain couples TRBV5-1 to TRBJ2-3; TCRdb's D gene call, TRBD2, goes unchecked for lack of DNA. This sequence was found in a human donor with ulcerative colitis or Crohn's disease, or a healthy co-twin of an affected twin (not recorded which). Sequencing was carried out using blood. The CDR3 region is CASTRADQITQYF.